This TCR beta chain was sequenced in a study of T cells in localized non-small cell lung cancer. Measured with immunoSEQ multiplex PCR; TCRdb has only the in-frame clones, and not every one. The sample holds approximately 10,000 clones; 90% are singletons and the top ten take approximately 13%. V lost 4 bases and J 2 bases, leaving 12 bases between the germline ends. The germline V gene has CDR1 SNHLY and CDR2 FYNNEI. CDR3 length: 15 amino acids. This receptor was identified in a male donor older than 55 with stage III lung adenocarcinoma. Specimen: peripheral blood, collected before any cancer treatment. The chain carries TRBV2 and TRBJ1-5, with D maybe TRBD1 (5 bases). CDR3 nucleotide sequence: TGTGCCAGCAGTGGTCAGGGTGGGGGCAATCAGCCCCAGCATTTT. Residues: CASSGQGGGNQPQHF.